This entry features one T cell receptor (beta chain) sequence. Germline CDR1 reads ENHRY; CDR2 reads SYGVKD. V shed 6 bases and J shed 2 bases, with 1 base lying between them. The CDR3 loop spans 11 amino acids. As the library was built, unique molecular identifiers were attached to individual cDNA molecules. TCRdb reprocessed the RACE reads via MiXCR and lists one record per CDR3 protein. The table shows over 150,000 distinct CDR3 sequences, with approximately 30% occurring only once. These data are taken from a study of human T cells and chemical hapten exposure. Time point in this sample: patch test 3, about 24 weeks after DPC sensitization. Treatment denoted: therapeutic diphenylcyclopropenone sensitization with weekly scalp DPC. The authors' total RNA extraction used unfractionated whole blood.

This clonotype originated in a woman under 30 with alopecia areata. Some clones in this sample may be carry-over from other donors' samples. This material consisted of whole blood, taken in connection with sensitization to the hapten diphenylcyclopropenone (DPC). This chain uses TRBV10-3 with TRBJ2-2; no reliable D call. CDR3 protein: CAISNTGELFF. CDR3 DNA sequence: TGTGCCATCAGCAACACCGGGGAGCTGTTTTTT.